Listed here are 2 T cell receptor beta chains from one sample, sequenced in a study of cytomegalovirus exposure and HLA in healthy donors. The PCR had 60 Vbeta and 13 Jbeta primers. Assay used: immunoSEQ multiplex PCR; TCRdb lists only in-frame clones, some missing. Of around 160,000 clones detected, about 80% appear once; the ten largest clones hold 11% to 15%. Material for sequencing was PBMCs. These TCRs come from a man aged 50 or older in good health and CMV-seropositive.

The CDR3 here is CASSRGPAGEETQYF. The CDR3 nucleotides are TGTGCCAGCAGCCGAGGGCCGGCAGGGGAAGAGACCCAGTACTTC. The chain employs TRBV7-7 and TRBJ2-5; weak D call: TRBD1 (6 bases). Trimming removed 5 bases from V and 3 bases from J, with 16 bases in between. This CDR3 is built from 15 residues. Germline CDR1 reads SSHAT; CDR2 reads FNYEAQ (reference sequence).

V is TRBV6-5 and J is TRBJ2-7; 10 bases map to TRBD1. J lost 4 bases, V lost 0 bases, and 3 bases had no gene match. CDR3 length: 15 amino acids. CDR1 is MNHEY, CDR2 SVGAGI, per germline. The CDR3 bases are TGTGCCAGCAGTTACTCGAGACAGGGGGCTTACGAGCAGTACTTC. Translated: CASSYSRQGAYEQYF.